Each of the 5 T cell receptor beta chains below was sequenced from the same sample in a study of CD8+CD57+ T cells in acquired aplastic anemia. All sequencing subjects had displayed CD8+CD57+ cell expansion on flow cytometry. The template for TCR beta VDJ and CDR3 sequence profiling was genomic DNA. From the reads, TCRdb called clonotypes with MiXCR, one entry per CDR3 protein. In the table there are 250,000 or so distinct CDR3 sequences, roughly half of which are singletons. Sequenced material: sorted CD4+, CD8+, or CD8+CD57+ T cells (not recorded which) from PBMCs. The source is a human donor with aplastic anemia.

V usage is TRBV2 and J usage is TRBJ1-1, with D unclear. The ends were cut back, 8 bases at V and 0 bases at J, with 19 bases in the middle. This CDR3 contains 16 residues. Germline CDR1 is SNHLY and CDR2 is FYNNEI. The CDR3 sequence: CASSPPRPIVNTEAFF. The CDR3 DNA is TGTGCCAGCTCACCACCGAGACCGATTGTGAACACTGAAGCTTTCTTT. The full variable domain, its missing parts supplied by reference TRBV2 and TRBJ1-1, is EPEVTQTPSHQVTQMGQEVILRCVPISNHLYFYWYRQILGQKVEFLVSFYNNEISEKSEIFDDQFSVERPDGSNFTLKIRSTKLEDSAMYFCASSPPRPIVNTEAFFGQGTRLTVV.

At least ten counts were recorded for this clonotype. J is TRBJ2-2 and V is TRBV7-7, with unresolved D. Germline V gene sequence: CDR1 SSHAT, CDR2 FNYEAQ (reference sequence). The CDR3 is 15 amino acids. The CDR3 DNA reads TGTGCTAGCCAAGCTGGGGATACGAACACCGGGGAGCTGTTTTTT. It codes for CASQAGDTNTGELFF.

This clonotype was recorded many times. The chain combines TRBV4-3 with TRBJ2-2; D not certain. CDR1 LGHNA and CDR2 YSLEER come from the germline V gene. The V gene lost 1 base and the J gene lost 5 bases, with 2 bases spanning the gap. The CDR3 is 12 amino acids. CDR3 in DNA: TGCGCCAGCAGCCAAGTGACCGGGGAGCTGTTTTTT. It yields the protein CASSQVTGELFF.

This clonotype was recorded at least ten times. The CDR3 bases are TGTGCCTGGAGTGGGCAGGATAATTCACCCCTCCACTTT. Translated: CAWSGQDNSPLHF. The chain uses TRBV30 and TRBJ1-6, with D hard to call. Germline loops: CDR1 GTSNPN, CDR2 SVGIG (reference sequence). The CDR3 is 13 residues long. Trimming stripped 1 base from V and 5 bases from J, with 6 bases between.

This clonotype was counted a single time. The gene calls are TRBV11-2 and TRBJ2-7; possibly TRBD1 for D (5 bases). Trimming pared 5 bases from V and 7 bases from J, leaving 12 bases between. Germline CDR1 is SGHAT and CDR2 is FQNNGV. The CDR3 is made up of 12 amino acids. The CDR3 loop is CASSNSGREQYF. The CDR3 DNA follows: TGTGCCAGCAGCAACTCAGGGCGGGAGCAGTACTTC. Combining the CDR3 with reference TRBV11-2 and TRBJ2-7 gives the whole variable domain EAGVAQSPRYKIIEKRQSVAFWCNPISGHATLYWYQQILGQGPKLLIQFQNNGVVDDSQLPKDRFSAERLKGVDSTLKIQPAKLEDSAVYLCASSNSGREQYFGPGTRLTVT.